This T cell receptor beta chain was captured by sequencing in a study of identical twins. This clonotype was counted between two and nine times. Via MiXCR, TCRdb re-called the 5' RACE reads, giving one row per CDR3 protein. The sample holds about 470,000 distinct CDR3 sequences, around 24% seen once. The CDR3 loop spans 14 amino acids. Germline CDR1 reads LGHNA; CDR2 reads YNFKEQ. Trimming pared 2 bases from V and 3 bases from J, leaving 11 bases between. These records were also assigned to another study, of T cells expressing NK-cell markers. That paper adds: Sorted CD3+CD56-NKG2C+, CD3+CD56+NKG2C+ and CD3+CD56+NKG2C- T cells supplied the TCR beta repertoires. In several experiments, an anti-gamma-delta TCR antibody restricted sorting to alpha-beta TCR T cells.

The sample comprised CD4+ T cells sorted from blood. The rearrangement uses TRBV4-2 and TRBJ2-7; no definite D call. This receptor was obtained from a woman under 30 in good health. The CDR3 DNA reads TGTGCCAGCAGCCAAAGTTTCAGCGACTACGAGCAGTACTTC. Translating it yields CASSQSFSDYEQYF.